This TCR beta chain emerged from a study of radiotherapy plus CTLA-4 blockade in lung cancer (dated by TCRdb to between 2017 and 2018). Study-level background: Among the enrolled patients, approximately 18% had an objective response, and roughly 30% reached disease control. The paper's findings and limits, for the study overall: The strongest predictors of response, as reported, were early dynamic changes in blood T cell clones along with a rise in serum interferon-beta after radiation. After treatment with radiotherapy and ipilimumab, TCR clones that originated in tumors expanded in peripheral blood.

Worth noting for this clone: The antigen it recognizes is unknown. Qualities for individual bases were not recorded, and no much larger clone is one base off.

The CDR3, from cysteine to phenylalanine, totals 15 residues. Left in the record is the CDR3 DNA by itself, 45 bases read in frame from the first base. Per the germline V gene (reference sequence), LNHNV is the CDR1 and YYDKDF is the CDR2. Trimming takes 0 bases from V and 2 bases from J, and the germline ends sit 10 bases apart. In this study, focal radiation therapy paired with CTLA-4 blockade (ipilimumab) was tested in patients who had chemo-refractory metastatic non-small-cell lung cancer. The library was prepared using the immunoSEQ multiplex PCR assay. Held by TCRdb, this immuneACCESS table contains in-frame sequences only and omits some clones. Under half of the omission traces to an unresolved V gene where checked; the cause of the rest is unknown. The sample table contains more than 90,000 clones; only one count was recorded for nearly 80% of them. Around 4.8% of the sample lies in the top ten.

This TCR was sampled from a human donor with non-small cell lung cancer who had a partial response to radiotherapy plus ipilimumab. The receptor chain draws on TRBV15 and TRBJ2-5, and the D gene may be TRBD1, 5 bases matching. Sequencing used peripheral blood, obtained from a patient treated with radiotherapy plus ipilimumab. The CDR3 amino acid sequence is: CATSRESKGQETQYF. The DNA reads as follows: TGTGCCACCAGCAGAGAATCTAAGGGGCAAGAGACCCAGTACTTC. This CDR3, with the reference TRBV15 and TRBJ2-5 proteins standing in past its ends, gives the full variable domain DAMVIQNPRYQVTQFGKPVTLSCSQTLNHNVMYWYQQKSSQAPKLLFHYYDKDFNNEADTPDNFQSRRPNTSFCFLDIRSPGLGDTAMYLCATSRESKGQETQYFGPGTRLLVL.